What follows is one T cell receptor beta chain and its context. Its specificity is unknown. The table came from immunoSEQ multiplex PCR; TCRdb's copy has only in-frame clones and leaves some out. The sample includes around 150,000 clones, 85% to 95% seen only once; the top ten take 0.95% to 1.5%. CDR3 length equals 14 residues. Germline V gives CDR1 SGHRS, CDR2 YFSETQ. Trimming took 4 bases from V and 0 from J; bases not matched to a gene: 2. The entry originates in a study of T cell responses to AZD1222 COVID-19 vaccine. Points from the study as a whole: Spike-specific TCR breadth and depth rose after two AZD1222 doses. CD4 TCRs linked to vaccination spanned spike, dominating at 160-218 and 743-854. Females made up more of the donors, who were largely white British, and clonal diversity may have come out too low.

The chain links TRBV5-1 to TRBJ1-1, with 8 nucleotides matching TRBD1. This TCR was recovered from an adult in good health. The sample in question was peripheral blood, obtained on day 0 of AZD1222 vaccination. The CDR3 sequence is CASSQGAMNTEAFF. As DNA, the CDR3 is TGCGCCAGCAGCCAGGGGGCGATGAACACTGAAGCTTTCTTT.